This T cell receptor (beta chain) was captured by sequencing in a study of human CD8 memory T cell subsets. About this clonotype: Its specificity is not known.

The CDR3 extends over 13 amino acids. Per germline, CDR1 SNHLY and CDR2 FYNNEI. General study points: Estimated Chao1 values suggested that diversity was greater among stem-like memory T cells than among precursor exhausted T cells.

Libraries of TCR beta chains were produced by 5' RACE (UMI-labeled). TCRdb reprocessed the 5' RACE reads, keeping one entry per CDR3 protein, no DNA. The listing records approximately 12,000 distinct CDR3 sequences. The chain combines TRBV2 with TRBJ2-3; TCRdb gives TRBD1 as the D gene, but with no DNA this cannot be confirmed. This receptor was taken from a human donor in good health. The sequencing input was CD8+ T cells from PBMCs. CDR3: CAIQDRTTDTQYF.